Presented here are 14 T cell receptor beta chains from one specimen sequenced in a study of cytomegalovirus exposure and HLA in healthy donors. The PCR had 60 Vbeta and 13 Jbeta primers. Libraries were prepared by immunoSEQ multiplex PCR; TCRdb keeps only in-frame clonotypes and omits some of them. The table has more than 95,000 clones, about 80% seen once. Specimen: PBMCs. These receptors were obtained from a woman between 50 and 59 years old in good health and CMV-seronegative.

The gene calls are TRBV4-3 and TRBJ2-2, with D possibly TRBD1 on 5 matching bases. Trimming took 1 base from V and 3 from J, leaving 9 bases between them. Germline V lookup: CDR1 LGHNA, CDR2 YSLEER. CDR3 size: 15 residues. CDR3 loop: CASSQGVGDTGELFF. In DNA, the CDR3 is TGCGCCAGCAGCCAAGGAGTAGGGGACACCGGGGAGCTGTTTTTT.

The chain couples TRBV30 to TRBJ1-5; D is uncertain. The CDR3 is 12 residues long. The germline gives CDR1 GTSNPN, CDR2 SVGIG (reference sequence). Trimming shortened V by 4 bases and J by 7 bases, and 11 bases separated the two germline ends. The CDR3 coding sequence is TGTGCCTGGAAACAGCCAGGACAGCCCCAGCATTTT. Amino acids: CAWKQPGQPQHF.

This chain uses TRBV6-4 with TRBJ2-3; TRBD1 is a possible D gene (6 bases). The CDR3 sequence is 16 residues long. V gave up 0 bases and J gave up 3 bases, with 13 bases separating them. Germline values: CDR1 MRHNA, CDR2 SNTAGT. For the CDR3, the DNA is TGTGCCAGCAGTGACTCGGGCAGGGGTGGGACAGATACGCAGTATTTT. Residues: CASSDSGRGGTDTQYF.

The V and J genes are TRBV7-2 and TRBJ2-2; no clear D gene. V shed 2 bases and J shed 0 bases, with 7 bases lying between them. There are 15 residues in the CDR3. Looked up from germline, CDR1 is SGHTA and CDR2 is FQGNSA. The CDR3 sequence is CASSLSYTNTGELFF. CDR3 nucleotide sequence: TGTGCCAGCAGCTTAAGTTACACGAACACCGGGGAGCTGTTTTTT.

V is TRBV7-8 and J is TRBJ2-1, with 10 bases fitting TRBD2. The CDR3 is made up of 15 amino acids. Unmatched junction bases numbered 9, after V lost 7 bases and J lost 6 bases. Germline assignment: CDR1 SGHVS and CDR2 FQNEAQ. CDR3 DNA: TGTGCCAGCATTAGCGGGAGGATAGCCGTCAATGAGCAGTTCTTC. This codes for CASISGRIAVNEQFF. Complete variable domain (other parts from reference TRBV7-8 and TRBJ2-1): GAGVSQSPRYKVAKRGQDVALRCDPISGHVSLFWYQQALGQGPEFLTYFQNEAQLDKSGLPSDRFFAERPEGSVSTLKIQRTQQEDSAVYLCASISGRIAVNEQFFGPGTRLTVL.

The V gene is TRBV5-5, the J gene TRBJ2-5, with D maybe TRBD2 (6 bases). Between the trimmed V and J ends, which lost 4 bases and 1 base, there was a span of 8 bases. Germline-derived CDR1 and CDR2 are SGHKS and YYEKEE (reference sequence). The CDR3 extends over 13 amino acids. CDR3 nucleotide sequence: TGTGCCAGCAGCCGGGAGATCCAAGAGACCCAGTACTTC. Amino acids: CASSREIQETQYF.

The chain combines TRBV11-2 with TRBJ2-3, with 8 bases fitting TRBD2. The CDR3 is 16 residues long. With 3 bases clipped from V and 1 base from J, the junction kept 6 bases outside the gene matches. Germline values: CDR1 SGHAT, CDR2 FQNNGV. Here the CDR3 DNA reads TGTGCCAGCAGCTTGGCCGGGAGGGGTGGCACAGATACGCAGTATTTT. It specifies CASSLAGRGGTDTQYF.

V is TRBV6-5 and J is TRBJ2-7; 8 bases map to TRBD2. Germline trimming cut 7 bases from V and 3 bases from J; bases unmatched to any gene: 5. The germline V gene encodes CDR1 MNHEY and CDR2 SVGAGI. The length of the CDR3 is 13 residues. The CDR3 region is CASTLAGFYEQYF. In nucleotides, the CDR3 is TGTGCCAGCACCTTAGCGGGATTCTACGAGCAGTACTTC.

This clone was counted once. This chain uses TRBV29-1 with TRBJ2-1; no clear D. This CDR3 comprises 15 residues. Germline V gene data show CDR1 as SQVTM and CDR2 as ANQGSEA. Trimming removed 3 bases from V and 0 bases from J, with 12 bases in between. The CDR3 reads CSVEGDKSSYNEQFF. CDR3 DNA: TGCAGCGTTGAGGGCGACAAAAGCTCCTACAATGAGCAGTTCTTC.

V and J are TRBV30 and TRBJ1-3; no clear D. The CDR3 loop spans 15 amino acids. V was trimmed by 5 bases and J by 0 bases, leaving 14 bases between them. The germline CDR1 and CDR2 sequences are GTSNPN and SVGIG (reference sequence). The CDR3 protein is CAWGPGALSGNTIYF. CDR3 nucleotides: TGTGCCTGGGGTCCAGGTGCCCTCTCTGGAAACACCATATATTTT.

The V and J genes are TRBV19 and TRBJ1-2; D call uncertain. The CDR3 length is 16 residues. Trimming stripped 7 bases from V and 6 bases from J, with 24 bases between. CDR1 and CDR2 (germline): LNHDA, SQIVND (reference sequence). The DNA of the CDR3 is TGTGCCAGTACCCCTAGGTCGGAGGGTCAGGAGAATGGCTACACCTTC. As protein: CASTPRSEGQENGYTF.

This chain joins TRBV14 and TRBJ1-1; D remains unclear. CDR3 length: 13 residues. The germline CDR1 and CDR2 sequences are SGHDN and FVKESK. Trimming shortened V by 6 bases and J by 2 bases, and 10 bases separated the two germline ends. The CDR3 bases are TGTGCCAGCAGTAGCGGGCCCAACACTGAAGCTTTCTTT. Protein sequence: CASSSGPNTEAFF.

The rearrangement uses TRBV7-3 and TRBJ2-2, with D unresolved. The CDR3 sequence is 13 residues long. Germline V lookup: CDR1 SGHTA, CDR2 FQGTGA. Trimming stripped 5 bases from V and 2 bases from J, with 6 bases between. In DNA, the CDR3 is TGTGCCAGCAGCACTACCAACACCGGGGAGCTGTTTTTT. Translation gives CASSTTNTGELFF.

The J gene is TRBJ2-7, the V gene TRBV27; 11 bases align to TRBD2. The CDR3 totals 14 residues. With 5 bases clipped from V and 2 bases from J, the junction kept 2 bases outside the gene matches. The germline CDR1 and CDR2 sequences are MNHEY and SMNVEV (reference sequence). The CDR3 sequence is CASSISGRAYEQYF. CDR3 coding DNA: TGTGCCAGCAGTATTAGCGGGAGGGCCTACGAGCAGTACTTC.